This entry lists 29 T cell receptor beta chains sequenced from one sample in a study of T cells in Graves' hyperthyroidism and ophthalmopathy. Researchers amplified the TCR beta CDR3 regions from RNA transcripts. When the TCR CDR3 underwent first-round RT-PCR, the HTBI primer set was used. TCRdb re-derived calls from the multiplex PCR reads in MiXCR, one entry per CDR3 protein. Of 730,000 or so distinct CDR3 sequences listed, roughly a sixth are singletons. The specimen sequenced was blood. These receptors were collected from a woman aged 50 to 65 with Graves' hyperthyroidism that later progressed to Graves' ophthalmopathy.

In its sample, this clonotype was seen a few times. This chain joins TRBV4-1 and TRBJ1-2; D may be TRBD1 (5 bases). This CDR3 spans 15 amino acids. Germline V lookup: CDR1 MGHRA, CDR2 YSYEKL. Deletions cut 0 bases from V and 4 bases from J, with 12 bases between. The CDR3 is CASSQDWGVSYGYTF. DNA for the CDR3: TGCGCCAGCAGCCAAGATTGGGGGGTGAGCTATGGCTACACCTTC.

This clonotype was observed at least ten times. This rearrangement joins TRBV20-1 to TRBJ1-2, with D perhaps matching TRBD1 (6 bases). The CDR3 consists of 14 residues. Trimming shortened V by 2 bases and J by 5 bases, and 15 bases separated the two germline ends. Germline assignment: CDR1 DFQATT and CDR2 SNEGSKA (reference sequence). The CDR3 nucleotides are TGCAGTGCTAGACTCCCCGGGACACCGTATGGCTACACCTTC. Protein sequence: CSARLPGTPYGYTF.

The chain employs TRBV20-1 and TRBJ1-5, with TRBD1 matching 9 bases. In germline, CDR1 is DFQATT, CDR2 SNEGSKA (reference sequence). This CDR3 comprises 14 residues. With V trimmed by 0 bases and J by 5 bases, 2 bases remained unmatched. CDR3 loop: CSARDDRGYQPQHF. CDR3 DNA sequence: TGCAGTGCTAGAGACGACAGGGGGTATCAGCCCCAGCATTTT.

This clonotype was seen at least ten times. V is TRBV30 and J is TRBJ1-1, with D tentatively TRBD1 (5 bases). The CDR3 extends over 12 amino acids. Trimming took off 3 bases at V and 6 bases at J, with 11 bases between the two ends. The germline V gene encodes CDR1 GTSNPN and CDR2 SVGIG (reference sequence). The CDR3 protein is CAWSRPGPEAFF. The CDR3 bases are TGTGCCTGGAGCCGTCCGGGGCCTGAAGCTTTCTTT.

J is TRBJ2-2 and V is TRBV9, with D unclear. Trimming cost V 4 bases and J 5 bases, with 18 bases left between them. Per germline, CDR1 SGDLS and CDR2 YYNGEE. This CDR3 is 16 amino acids long. The CDR3 DNA is TGTGCCAGCAGCCCCCGCCTCCGTGAAGGAACCGGGGAGCTGTTTTTT. It specifies CASSPRLREGTGELFF.

This rearrangement joins TRBV20-1 to TRBJ1-2; D unclear. CDR3 size: 11 residues. Trimming shortened V by 6 bases and J by 5 bases, and 10 bases separated the two germline ends. Germline loops: CDR1 DFQATT, CDR2 SNEGSKA (reference sequence). CDR3: CSARERYGYTF. The CDR3 nucleotides are TGCAGTGCCCGGGAGAGATATGGCTACACCTTC.

Ten or more counts support this clonotype. The gene calls are TRBV30 and TRBJ2-1; 8 positions agree with TRBD2. Per the germline V gene, CDR1 is GTSNPN and CDR2 is SVGIG (reference sequence). There are 14 residues in the CDR3. V lost 3 bases and J lost 5; bases outside the gene matches: 6. The chain's CDR3 is CAWRTGGLHNEQFF. CDR3 coding DNA: TGTGCCTGGAGGACGGGGGGGCTTCACAATGAGCAGTTCTTC. The variable domain in full, completed from reference TRBV30 and TRBJ2-1, reads SQTIHQWPATLVQPVGSPLSLECTVEGTSNPNLYWYRQAAGRGLQLLFYSVGIGQISSEVPQNLSASRPQDRQFILSSKKLLLSDSGFYLCAWRTGGLHNEQFFGPGTRLTVL.

In its sample, this clonotype was seen many times. The chain employs TRBV30 and TRBJ1-2; D call uncertain. Trimming took 4 bases from V and 4 from J, leaving 13 bases between them. Germline CDR1 is GTSNPN and CDR2 is SVGIG (reference sequence). CDR3 size: 13 residues. The CDR3 DNA follows: TGTGCCTGGACGCCAATGTCTAGCTATGGCTACACCTTC. It translates to CAWTPMSSYGYTF.

The genes are TRBV12-3 or TRBV12-4 and TRBJ1-2, with D possibly matching TRBD1 (6 bases). Trimming took 1 base from V and 3 from J, leaving 9 bases between them. This CDR3 is built from 14 residues. CDR3 nucleotides: TGTGCCAGCAGTTTAGGCGGGGGGCACTATGGCTACACCTTC. It yields the protein CASSLGGGHYGYTF.

This clonotype was counted between two and nine times. The V and J genes are TRBV6-1 and TRBJ1-2, with 8 bases that match TRBD1. Trimming at V came to 5 bases and at J to 4 bases, leaving 12 bases not matched to a gene. CDR1 is MNHNS and CDR2 is SASEGT in the germline V gene. The CDR3 is made up of 16 amino acids. The CDR3 is CASSPRPQGAGYGYTF. DNA of the CDR3: TGTGCCAGCAGTCCTCGGCCCCAGGGGGCTGGCTATGGCTACACCTTC.

Comments on this clonotype: A much larger clone sits a single nucleotide away, making a read error possible. This chain joins TRBV20-1 and TRBJ2-7; TRBD1 aligns across 8 bases. The CDR3 runs 14 residues. J gave up 3 bases and V 2 bases, and 6 bases lay outside the gene matches. Germline CDR1 reads DFQATT; CDR2 reads SNEGSKA (reference sequence). The CDR3 DNA is TGCAGTGCTAGATTGACAGGGGCGGGCTACGAGCAGTACTTC. Its protein is CSARLTGAGYEQYF.

This clonotype was counted a few times. The chain is built from TRBV24-1 and TRBJ2-2; 9 bases agree with TRBD1. Trimming took 7 bases from V and 5 from J; bases not matched to a gene: 4. Germline lookup yields CDR1 KGHDR and CDR2 SFDVKD. The CDR3 has 14 amino acids. The CDR3 region has the DNA TGTGCCACCAGGGGACAGGGTGAAACCGGGGAGCTGTTTTTT. This codes for CATRGQGETGELFF.

This clonotype turned up a few times. This rearrangement joins TRBV30 to TRBJ1-6, with 9 bases aligning to TRBD1. The CDR3 is 12 residues long. Germline V gene lookup returns CDR1 GTSNPN and CDR2 SVGIG (reference sequence). V gave up 5 bases and J gave up 7 bases; unmatched junction bases: 0. In nucleotides, the CDR3 is TGTGCCTGGGGGACAGGGAATTCACCCCTCCACTTT. This sequence encodes CAWGTGNSPLHF.

The rearrangement uses TRBV18 and TRBJ1-2; D is possibly TRBD1 (5 bases). Trimming stripped 3 bases from V and 4 bases from J, with 18 bases between. CDR3 length: 16 amino acids. Germline CDR1 KGHSH, CDR2 LQKENI. The CDR3 DNA follows: TGTGCCAGCTCACCCGGGACCGCCAACCCCCGCTATGGCTACACCTTC. Translating gives CASSPGTANPRYGYTF.

The chain combines TRBV12-3 or TRBV12-4 with TRBJ2-5, with D possibly being TRBD2 (6 bases). There are 13 residues in the CDR3. With 6 bases removed from V and 5 bases from J, the gap between germline ends came to 13 bases. The CDR3, as DNA: TGTGCCAGCAGAGCGACTAGGGGCGAGACCCAGTACTTC. This sequence encodes CASRATRGETQYF.

This clonotype appeared a few times. The chain has TRBV7-9 and TRBJ2-5; D unresolved. The V end lost 10 bases, the J end lost 2 bases, and 5 bases lay between the germline ends. The CDR3 runs to 10 residues. The V gene's germline CDR1 is SEHNR and CDR2 FQNEAQ (reference sequence). DNA of the CDR3: TGTGCCATCGGGCAAGAGACCCAGTACTTC. Protein product: CAIGQETQYF. Based on the CDR3 plus reference TRBV7-9 and TRBJ2-5, the full variable domain is DTGVSQNPRHKITKRGQNVTFRCDPISEHNRLYWYRQTLGQGPEFLTYFQNEAQLEKSRLLSDRFSAERPKGSFSTLEIQRTEQGDSAMYLCAIGQETQYFGPGTRLLVL.

The chain links TRBV20-1 to TRBJ1-2; D is undetermined. Trimming removed 6 bases from V and 5 bases from J, with 19 bases in between. The length of the CDR3 is 14 residues. CDR1 and CDR2 from the germline V gene are DFQATT and SNEGSKA (reference sequence). The CDR3 spells CSATYTTLVYGYTF. The CDR3 coding sequence is TGCAGTGCCACGTATACAACCCTTGTTTATGGCTACACCTTC.

This clonotype was found a few times. The CDR3: CSVKQGMNTEAFF. As DNA, the CDR3 is TGCAGCGTCAAACAGGGAATGAACACTGAAGCTTTCTTT. V usage is TRBV29-1 and J usage is TRBJ1-1, with D perhaps TRBD1 (6 bases). CDR1 is SQVTM and CDR2 is ANQGSEA in the germline V gene. The CDR3 consists of 13 residues. The V and J ends lost 6 bases and 0 bases respectively, with 11 bases between them.

This clonotype was detected many times. The rearrangement uses TRBV20-1 and TRBJ2-7, with D unresolved. The V gene lost 1 base and the J gene lost 3 bases, with 13 bases spanning the gap. Germline CDR1 DFQATT, CDR2 SNEGSKA (reference sequence). CDR3 length: 14 residues. CDR3 region: CSARGTRVYYEQYF. In DNA form, the CDR3 reads TGCAGTGCTAGAGGGACCCGCGTATACTACGAGCAGTACTTC.

This clonotype appeared many times. The chain combines TRBV6-1 with TRBJ1-1, with 9 bases aligning to TRBD1. The J segment lost 4 bases and the V segment lost 4 bases, leaving 10 bases of the junction unmatched. Germline CDR1 reads MNHNS; CDR2 reads SASEGT. The CDR3 consists of 16 residues. For the CDR3, the DNA is TGTGCCAGCAGTGGTGGGACAGGGTGGCTTTTCACTGAAGCTTTCTTT. It translates to CASSGGTGWLFTEAFF.

There are many counts of this clonotype. This sequence joins TRBV30 and TRBJ1-5; the match to TRBD1 covers 7 bases. V was clipped by 0 bases and J by 1 base; unmatched bases: 6. Per the germline V gene, CDR1 is GTSNPN and CDR2 is SVGIG (reference sequence). This CDR3 is 16 amino acids long. CDR3 in amino acids: CAWSVPRTGSNQPQHF. CDR3 nucleotides: TGTGCCTGGAGTGTACCCCGGACAGGAAGCAATCAGCCCCAGCATTTT.

In this sample, this clonotype turned up a few times. This sequence joins TRBV6-2 or TRBV6-3 and TRBJ2-1; 9 bases map to TRBD1. Per germline, CDR1 MNHEY and CDR2 SVGEGT. CDR3 length: 14 amino acids. Trimming took 4 bases from V and 8 from J; bases not matched to a gene: 6. This chain's CDR3 is CASSWGTGRDEQFF. DNA for the CDR3: TGTGCCAGCAGTTGGGGGACAGGGAGGGATGAGCAGTTCTTC.

Many counts were recorded for this clonotype. V is TRBV5-8 and J is TRBJ1-1; D is ambiguous. The germline V gene encodes CDR1 SGHTS and CDR2 YDEGEE. Trimming cost V 0 bases and J 3 bases, with 15 bases left between them. The CDR3 sequence is 16 residues long. The CDR3 DNA is TGTGCCAGCAGCTTGGGAGGTGCCTCCGGCGACACTGAAGCTTTCTTT. It specifies CASSLGGASGDTEAFF.

This clonotype came up a few times. The chain is built from TRBV6-1 and TRBJ2-7, with D tentatively TRBD1 or TRBD2 (6 bases each). V was trimmed by 10 bases and J by 3 bases, leaving 16 bases between them. CDR3 size: 13 residues. Germline V gives CDR1 MNHNS, CDR2 SASEGT. CDR3 DNA: TGTGCCAACTCACAGGGACTGGGCTACGAGCAGTACTTC. This encodes CANSQGLGYEQYF.

V gene TRBV4-1 combines with J gene TRBJ1-2; possible D gene TRBD1, 5 bases. Trimming left V 0 bases short and J 2 bases short, with 13 bases between. Per germline, CDR1 MGHRA and CDR2 YSYEKL. The CDR3 runs to 16 residues. The CDR3, as DNA: TGCGCCAGCAGCCAAGATCCGAGCCGACAGAACTATGGCTACACCTTC. It codes for CASSQDPSRQNYGYTF.

J is TRBJ1-4 and V is TRBV27, with D possibly being TRBD1 (5 bases). Trimming removed 3 bases from V and 8 bases from J, with 13 bases in between. Germline V CDR1 and CDR2: MNHEY, SMNVEV (reference sequence). The CDR3 length is 14 residues. CDR3 residues: CASSFGTFAEKLFF. The CDR3 DNA reads TGTGCCAGCAGTTTTGGGACCTTCGCAGAAAAACTGTTTTTT.

J is TRBJ1-2 and V is TRBV9; 9 bases match TRBD1. The trim removed 0 bases at V and 6 bases at J, leaving 6 bases unmatched. In germline, CDR1 is SGDLS, CDR2 YYNGEE. The CDR3 runs to 15 residues. CDR3 in amino acids: CASSVGGQGGDGYTF. The CDR3 DNA sequence: TGTGCCAGCAGCGTAGGGGGACAGGGTGGTGATGGCTACACCTTC.

Many counts were recorded for this clonotype. J is TRBJ2-5 and V is TRBV2, with 7 bases that match TRBD1. Unmatched junction bases numbered 8, after V lost 6 bases and J lost 1 base. This CDR3 region has 15 residues. CDR1 is SNHLY and CDR2 is FYNNEI in the germline V gene. The DNA of the CDR3 is TGTGCCAGCAGGCAGCGGACAGGCCCCCAAGAGACCCAGTACTTC. Its protein product is CASRQRTGPQETQYF.

The chain uses TRBV19 and TRBJ1-1, with a tentative D call TRBD1 (5 bases). The CDR3 spans 15 residues. V lost 9 bases, J lost 1 base, and 18 bases lay in between. Germline lookup yields CDR1 LNHDA and CDR2 SQIVND (reference sequence). CDR3 sequence: CASHKPGTENTEAFF. The CDR3 bases are TGTGCCAGCCACAAGCCGGGGACTGAGAACACTGAAGCTTTCTTT.